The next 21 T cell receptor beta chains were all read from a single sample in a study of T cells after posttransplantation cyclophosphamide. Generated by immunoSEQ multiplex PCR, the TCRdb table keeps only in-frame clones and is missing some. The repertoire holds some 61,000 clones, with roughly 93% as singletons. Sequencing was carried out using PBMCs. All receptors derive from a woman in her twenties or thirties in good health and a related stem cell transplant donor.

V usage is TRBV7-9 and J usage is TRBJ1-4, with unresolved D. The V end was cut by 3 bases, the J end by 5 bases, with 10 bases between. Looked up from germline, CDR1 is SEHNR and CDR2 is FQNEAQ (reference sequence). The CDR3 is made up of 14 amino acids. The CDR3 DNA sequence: TGTGCCAGCAGCTTTAAGTCGGGAAATGAAAAACTGTTTTTT. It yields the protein CASSFKSGNEKLFF. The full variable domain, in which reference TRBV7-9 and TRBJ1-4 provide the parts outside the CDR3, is DTGVSQNPRHKITKRGQNVTFRCDPISEHNRLYWYRQTLGQGPEFLTYFQNEAQLEKSRLLSDRFSAERPKGSFSTLEIQRTEQGDSAMYLCASSFKSGNEKLFFGSGTQLSVL.

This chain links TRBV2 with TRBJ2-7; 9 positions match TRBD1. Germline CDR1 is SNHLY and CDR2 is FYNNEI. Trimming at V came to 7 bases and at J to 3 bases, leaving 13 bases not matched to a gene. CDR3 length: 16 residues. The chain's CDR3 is CASTGTGSRTGYEQYF. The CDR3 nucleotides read TGTGCCAGCACCGGGACAGGGAGCAGAACGGGCTACGAGCAGTACTTC.

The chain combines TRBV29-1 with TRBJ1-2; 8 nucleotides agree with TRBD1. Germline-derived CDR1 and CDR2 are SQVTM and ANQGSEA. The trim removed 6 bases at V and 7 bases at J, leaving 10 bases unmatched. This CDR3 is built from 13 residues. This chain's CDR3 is CSVIREQGAGYTF. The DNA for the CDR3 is TGCAGCGTAATCAGGGAGCAGGGGGCTGGCTACACCTTC.

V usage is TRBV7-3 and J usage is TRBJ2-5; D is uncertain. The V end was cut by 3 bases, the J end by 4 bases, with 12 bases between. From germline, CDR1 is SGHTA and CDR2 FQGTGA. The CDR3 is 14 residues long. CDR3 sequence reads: CASSFNRWSETQYF. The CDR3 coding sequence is TGTGCCAGCAGCTTCAATAGGTGGTCAGAGACCCAGTACTTC. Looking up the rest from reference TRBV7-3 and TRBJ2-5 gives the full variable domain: GAGVSQTPSNKVTEKGKYVELRCDPISGHTALYWYRQSLGQGPEFLIYFQGTGAADDSGLPNDRFFAVRPEGSVSTLKIQRTERGDSAVYLCASSFNRWSETQYFGPGTRLLVL.

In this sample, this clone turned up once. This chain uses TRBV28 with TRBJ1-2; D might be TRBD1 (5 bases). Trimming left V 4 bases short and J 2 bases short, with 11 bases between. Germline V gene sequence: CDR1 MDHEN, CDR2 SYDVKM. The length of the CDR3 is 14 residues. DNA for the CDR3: TGTGCCAGCAGTTCCCGAGGGGTAAACTATGGCTACACCTTC. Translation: CASSSRGVNYGYTF.

CDR3 protein: CASSLTVPYGYTF. The DNA of the CDR3 is TGTGCCAGCAGCTTGACAGTACCCTATGGCTACACCTTC. The gene calls are TRBV6-1 and TRBJ1-2, with D perhaps matching TRBD1 (5 bases). The CDR3 is 13 amino acids. Germline CDR1 is MNHNS and CDR2 is SASEGT. V shed 6 bases and J shed 4 bases, with 12 bases lying between them.

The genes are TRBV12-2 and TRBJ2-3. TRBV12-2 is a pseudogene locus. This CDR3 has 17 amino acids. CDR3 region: CASRLGPSRGGTDTQYF. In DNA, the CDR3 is TGTGCAAGTCGCCTAGGCCCCTCTCGAGGGGGCACAGATACGCAGTATTTT.

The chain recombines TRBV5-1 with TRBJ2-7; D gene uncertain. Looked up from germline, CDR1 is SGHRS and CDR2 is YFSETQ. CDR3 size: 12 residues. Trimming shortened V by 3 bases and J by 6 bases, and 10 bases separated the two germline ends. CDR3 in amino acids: CASSYSPGEQYF. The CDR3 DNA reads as TGCGCCAGCAGCTACTCCCCAGGCGAGCAGTACTTC. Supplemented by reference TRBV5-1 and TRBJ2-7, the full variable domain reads KAGVTQTPRYLIKTRGQQVTLSCSPISGHRSVSWYQQTPGQGLQFLFEYFSETQRNKGNFPGRFSGRQFSNSRSEMNVSTLELGDSALYLCASSYSPGEQYFGPGTRLTVT.

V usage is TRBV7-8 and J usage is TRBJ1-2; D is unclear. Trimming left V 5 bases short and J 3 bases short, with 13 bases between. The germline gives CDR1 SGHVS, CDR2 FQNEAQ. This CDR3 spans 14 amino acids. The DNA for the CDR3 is TGTGCCAGCAGCCTGAGGGCTACTTACTATGGCTACACCTTC. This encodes CASSLRATYYGYTF.

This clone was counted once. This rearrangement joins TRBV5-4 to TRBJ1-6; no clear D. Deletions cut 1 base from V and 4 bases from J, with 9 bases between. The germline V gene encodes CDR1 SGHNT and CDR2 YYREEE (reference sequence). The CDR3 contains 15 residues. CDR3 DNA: TGTGCCAGCAGCTTGCTTGGGCAATATAATTCACCCCTCCACTTT. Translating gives CASSLLGQYNSPLHF.

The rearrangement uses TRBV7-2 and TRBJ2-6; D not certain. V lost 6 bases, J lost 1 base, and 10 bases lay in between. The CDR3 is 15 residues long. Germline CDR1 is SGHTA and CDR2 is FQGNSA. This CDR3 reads CASSRILSGANVLTF. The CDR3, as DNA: TGTGCCAGCAGTCGAATTTTGTCTGGGGCCAACGTCCTGACTTTC.

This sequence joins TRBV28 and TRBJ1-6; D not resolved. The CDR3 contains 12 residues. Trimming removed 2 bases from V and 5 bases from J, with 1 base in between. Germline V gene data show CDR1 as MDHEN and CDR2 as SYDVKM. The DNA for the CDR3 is TGTGCCAGCAGTTTACATAATTCACCCCTCCACTTT. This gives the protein CASSLHNSPLHF.

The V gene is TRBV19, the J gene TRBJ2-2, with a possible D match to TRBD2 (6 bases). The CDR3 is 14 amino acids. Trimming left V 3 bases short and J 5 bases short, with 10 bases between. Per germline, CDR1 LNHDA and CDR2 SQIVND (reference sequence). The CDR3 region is CASSIGGWTGELFF. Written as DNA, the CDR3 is TGTGCCAGTAGTATTGGGGGGTGGACCGGGGAGCTGTTTTTT.

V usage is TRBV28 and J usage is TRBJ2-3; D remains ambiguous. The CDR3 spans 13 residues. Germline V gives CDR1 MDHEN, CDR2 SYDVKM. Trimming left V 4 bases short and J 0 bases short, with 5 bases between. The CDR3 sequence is CASSSPSTDTQYF. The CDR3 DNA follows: TGTGCCAGCAGTTCTCCCAGCACAGATACGCAGTATTTT.

CDR3 residues: CASTSEVFEAFF. The DNA of the CDR3 is TGTGCCAGCACCTCGGAGGTCTTTGAAGCTTTCTTT. This sequence joins TRBV6-1 and TRBJ1-1; no reliable D call. With 7 bases removed from V and 7 bases from J, the gap between germline ends came to 13 bases. The germline V gene encodes CDR1 MNHNS and CDR2 SASEGT. The CDR3 has 12 amino acids.

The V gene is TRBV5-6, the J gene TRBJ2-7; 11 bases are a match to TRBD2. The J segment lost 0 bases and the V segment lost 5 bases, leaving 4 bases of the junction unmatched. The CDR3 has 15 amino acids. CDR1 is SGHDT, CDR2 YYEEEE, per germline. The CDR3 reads CASSDGTSGSYEQYF. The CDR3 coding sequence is TGTGCCAGCAGTGACGGGACTAGCGGCTCCTACGAGCAGTACTTC. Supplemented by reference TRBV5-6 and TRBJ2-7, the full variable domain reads DAGVTQSPTHLIKTRGQQVTLRCSPKSGHDTVSWYQQALGQGPQFIFQYYEEEERQRGNFPDRFSGHQFPNYSSELNVNALLLGDSALYLCASSDGTSGSYEQYFGPGTRLTVT.

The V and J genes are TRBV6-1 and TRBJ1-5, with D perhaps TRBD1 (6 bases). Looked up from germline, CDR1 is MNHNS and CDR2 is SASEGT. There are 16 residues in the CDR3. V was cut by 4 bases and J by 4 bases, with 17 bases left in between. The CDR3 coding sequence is TGTGCCAGCAGTGGACCGGCGACAGGCGGAAATCAGCCCCAGCATTTT. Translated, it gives CASSGPATGGNQPQHF.

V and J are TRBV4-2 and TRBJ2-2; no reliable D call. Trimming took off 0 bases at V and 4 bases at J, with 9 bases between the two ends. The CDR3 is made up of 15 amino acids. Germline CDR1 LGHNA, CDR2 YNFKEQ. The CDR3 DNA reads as TGTGCCAGCAGCCAAGAGCACACGCGCACCGGGGAGCTGTTTTTT. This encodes CASSQEHTRTGELFF.

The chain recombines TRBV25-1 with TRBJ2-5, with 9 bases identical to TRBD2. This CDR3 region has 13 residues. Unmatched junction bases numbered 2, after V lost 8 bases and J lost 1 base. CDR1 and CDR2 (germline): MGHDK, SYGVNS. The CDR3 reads CASGAGGQETQYF. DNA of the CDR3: TGTGCCAGCGGAGCGGGGGGCCAAGAGACCCAGTACTTC.

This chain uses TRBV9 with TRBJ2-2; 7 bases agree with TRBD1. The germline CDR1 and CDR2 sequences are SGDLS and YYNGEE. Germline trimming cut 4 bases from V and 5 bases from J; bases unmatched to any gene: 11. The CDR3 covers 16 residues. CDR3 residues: CASSSMGTVGTGELFF. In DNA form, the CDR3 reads TGTGCCAGCAGCTCCATGGGGACAGTAGGGACCGGGGAGCTGTTTTTT.

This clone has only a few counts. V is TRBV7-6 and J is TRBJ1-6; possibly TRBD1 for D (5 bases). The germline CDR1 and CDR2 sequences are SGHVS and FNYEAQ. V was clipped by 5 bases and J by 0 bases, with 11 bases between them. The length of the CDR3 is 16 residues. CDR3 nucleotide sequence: TGTGCCAGCAGCCCTGACAGTATCTCCTATAATTCACCCCTCCACTTT. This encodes CASSPDSISYNSPLHF.